This T cell receptor (beta chain) was sequenced for a study of identical twins. Each CDR3 protein gets one entry after TCRdb re-called the 5' RACE reads with MiXCR. The data show 200,000 to 250,000 distinct CDR3 sequences, roughly 13% seen once. This clonotype appeared a single time. Its antigen is unidentified. This CDR3 contains 14 residues. Study-wide points: Monozygotic twins shared more out-of-frame TCR alpha than recombination models predicted.

Separately, the same data were catalogued under a study of yellow fever vaccine responses in identical twins.

V and J are TRBV21-1 and TRBJ2-7; the table's D call of TRBD1 was not tested on the DNA. TRBV21-1 is tagged as a pseudogene. This clonotype originated in a woman aged 18-29 years in good health. Sequencing was carried out using memory (CD45RO+) T cells sorted from blood. In DNA, the CDR3 is TGTGCCAGCAGCATGGGGGACAGTTCCTACGAGCAGTACTTC. Amino acids: CASSMGDSSYEQYF.